This entry features one TCR beta chain sequence. The V gene lost 4 bases and the J gene lost 1 base, with 18 bases spanning the gap. Germline V gene data show CDR1 as MNHEY and CDR2 as SMNVEV (reference sequence). This CDR3 is built from 17 residues. The sample comes from a study of blood T cell dynamics during melanoma immunotherapy. This sample's time point: week 3, after first cycle of checkpoint inhibitor. Profiled with immunoSEQ multiplex PCR; TCRdb holds only in-frame clones, not every one. The repertoire holds approximately 11,000 clones, with approximately 90% as singletons. The rearrangement links TRBV27 to TRBJ2-3; perhaps TRBD1 as D (8 bases). The sequence was obtained from a human donor with melanoma. Sequencing used blood, obtained from a patient treated with checkpoint blockade. CDR3 sequence: CASSSNRGGLGTDTQYF. CDR3 nucleotides: TGTGCCAGCAGTTCCAACAGGGGGGGGCTGGGCACAGATACGCAGTATTTT.